The clone carrying this TCR beta chain was seen at least ten times. Criteria for exclusion of patients were uncontrolled infection, other autoimmune disease, pregnancy or lactation. This sample is drawn from a study of T cells in Graves' hyperthyroidism and ophthalmopathy. Researchers amplified the TCR beta CDR3 regions from RNA transcripts. Initially, a first-round RT-PCR of the TCR CDR3 employed the HTBI primer set. TCRdb passed the multiplex PCR reads through MiXCR, listing each CDR3 protein once. The sample includes roughly 420,000 distinct CDR3 sequences, 15% to 18% of them seen just once. The V and J ends lost 7 bases and 3 bases, in that order; junction bases with no gene match: 14. The germline V gene has CDR1 SNHLY and CDR2 FYNNEI. The CDR3 is made up of 17 amino acids.

This receptor was identified in a woman in her late teens or twenties with Graves' hyperthyroidism. Sequenced: blood. V usage is TRBV2 and J usage is TRBJ2-3; 9 bases are shared with TRBD2. The CDR3 nucleotides are TGTGCCAGCAAAGTTAGCGGGGGAAGGTTGGGAACAGATACGCAGTATTTT. Its translation is CASKVSGGRLGTDTQYF.